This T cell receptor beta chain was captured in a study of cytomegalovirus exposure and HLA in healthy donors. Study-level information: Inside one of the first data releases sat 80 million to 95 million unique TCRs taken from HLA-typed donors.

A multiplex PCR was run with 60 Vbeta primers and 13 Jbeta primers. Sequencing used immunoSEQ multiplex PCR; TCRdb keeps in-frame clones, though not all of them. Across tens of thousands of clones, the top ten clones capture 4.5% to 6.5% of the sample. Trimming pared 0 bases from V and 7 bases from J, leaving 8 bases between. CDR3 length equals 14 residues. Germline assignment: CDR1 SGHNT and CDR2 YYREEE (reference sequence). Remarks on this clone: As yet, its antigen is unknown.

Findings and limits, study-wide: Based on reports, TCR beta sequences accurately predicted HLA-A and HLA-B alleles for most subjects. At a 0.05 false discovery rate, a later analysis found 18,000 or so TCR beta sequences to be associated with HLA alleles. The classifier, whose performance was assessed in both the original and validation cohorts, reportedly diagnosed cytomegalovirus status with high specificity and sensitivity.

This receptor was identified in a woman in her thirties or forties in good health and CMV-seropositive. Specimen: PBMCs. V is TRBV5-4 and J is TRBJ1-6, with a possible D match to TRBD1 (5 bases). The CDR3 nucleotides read TGTGCCAGCAGCTTGGACAGGATCAATTCACCCCTCCACTTT. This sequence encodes CASSLDRINSPLHF.